These 21 T cell receptor beta chains came from one sample sequenced in a study of shared clonotypes between healthy human individuals. TCRdb's copy holds only in-frame clones and misses some; the assay was immunoSEQ multiplex PCR. The sample includes about 2 million clones, roughly 95% of them seen just once. Naive-designated CD8 cells lacked CD45RO, were positively enriched for CCR7, and omitted terminally differentiated effector memory CD45RA+ cells. Source material: naive CD8+ T cells sorted from blood. Receptor source: a man between 18 and 29 years old in good health.

This rearrangement joins TRBV10-3 to TRBJ2-7; TRBD1 matches 8 bases. Germline V gene data show CDR1 as ENHRY and CDR2 as SYGVKD. The V segment lost 0 bases and the J segment 2 bases; nucleotides outside the gene matches: 3. CDR3 length: 15 residues. CDR3 region: CAISESDRETYEQYF. The CDR3 bases are TGTGCCATCAGTGAGTCGGACAGGGAGACCTACGAGCAGTACTTC.

Concerning this clone itself: Other DNA sequences in this specimen translate into the identical CDR3. The chain links TRBV19 to TRBJ2-2; D not resolved. Trimming stripped 6 bases from V and 5 bases from J, with 4 bases between. The length of the CDR3 is 11 residues. Germline V gives CDR1 LNHDA, CDR2 SQIVND (reference sequence). The CDR3 coding sequence is TGTGCCAGTAGACTAACCGGGGAGCTGTTTTTT. This encodes CASRLTGELFF.

This chain uses TRBV7-3 with TRBJ1-6; a weak D match, TRBD1 (5 bases). CDR3 size: 15 residues. Trimming removed 6 bases from V and 12 bases from J, with 21 bases in between. Germline assignment: CDR1 SGHTA and CDR2 FQGTGA. This CDR3 is CASSFDRPLLRPLHF. CDR3 DNA sequence: TGTGCCAGCAGTTTTGACAGACCCCTCCTCAGACCCCTCCACTTT.

The V call is TRBV5-6, the J call TRBJ1-1; 8 bases line up with TRBD1. V lost 2 bases, J lost 1 base, and 1 base stayed unmatched. Germline values: CDR1 SGHDT, CDR2 YYEEEE. The CDR3 runs 14 residues. CDR3 coding DNA: TGTGCCAGCAGCTTCGACAGGGGGAACACTGAAGCTTTCTTT. Translating gives CASSFDRGNTEAFF.

V and J are TRBV4-3 and TRBJ2-3, with TRBD2 matching 9 bases. Germline trimming cut 1 base from V and 5 bases from J; bases unmatched to any gene: 7. CDR1 is LGHNA, CDR2 YSLEER, per germline. The CDR3 totals 16 residues. CDR3 sequence reads: CASSQALAGLEDTQYF. CDR3 nucleotides: TGCGCCAGCAGCCAAGCCCTAGCGGGGTTGGAAGATACGCAGTATTTT.

The chain joins TRBV5-5 to TRBJ2-7; D may be TRBD2 (6 bases). The length of the CDR3 is 17 residues. With 2 bases removed from V and 3 bases from J, the gap between germline ends came to 21 bases. CDR1 SGHKS and CDR2 YYEKEE come from the germline V gene (reference sequence). The CDR3 is CASSFGGTELVGYEQYF. CDR3 DNA sequence: TGTGCCAGCAGCTTCGGTGGGACTGAGCTTGTGGGCTACGAGCAGTACTTC.

The chain joins TRBV9 to TRBJ1-2, with D maybe TRBD1 (5 bases). This CDR3 has 14 amino acids. Germline CDR1 SGDLS, CDR2 YYNGEE. V was cut by 3 bases and J by 6 bases, with 15 bases left in between. CDR3 residues: CASSASRTGDGYTF. CDR3 nucleotide sequence: TGTGCCAGCAGCGCCAGTCGGACGGGGGATGGCTACACCTTC.

The rearrangement links TRBV4-1 to TRBJ2-7; 7 positions agree with TRBD1. There are 14 residues in the CDR3. The V gene's germline CDR1 is MGHRA and CDR2 YSYEKL. V dropped 5 bases and J dropped 2; count of bases not matched to a gene: 6. CDR3 DNA sequence: TGCGCCAGCAGCGCCGGGACAGCCGCCTACGAGCAGTACTTC. Translated, it gives CASSAGTAAYEQYF.

This sequence joins TRBV7-9 and TRBJ2-7; D unclear. CDR1 is SEHNR and CDR2 is FQNEAQ in the germline V gene (reference sequence). Trimming left V 1 base short and J 1 base short, with 8 bases between. The CDR3 spans 14 residues. The CDR3: CASSLEQSSYEQYF. Here the CDR3 DNA reads TGTGCCAGCAGCTTAGAACAGAGTTCCTACGAGCAGTACTTC.

V is TRBV28 and J is TRBJ1-1; 8 bases align to TRBD1. Per the germline V gene, CDR1 is MDHEN and CDR2 is SYDVKM. This CDR3 is 15 amino acids long. Trimming removed 5 bases from V and 0 bases from J; junction bases left unmatched: 5. CDR3 coding DNA: TGTGCCAGCAGTCCGGACAGGGATATGAACACTGAAGCTTTCTTT. Its translation: CASSPDRDMNTEAFF.

V gene TRBV11-2 combines with J gene TRBJ2-3; possibly TRBD1 for D (6 bases). Per germline, CDR1 SGHAT and CDR2 FQNNGV. V shed 1 base and J shed 2 bases, with 13 bases lying between them. The CDR3 consists of 16 residues. In DNA, the CDR3 is TGTGCCAGCAGCTTAGTGCTGGGGGCCCCCACAGATACGCAGTATTTT. It yields the protein CASSLVLGAPTDTQYF.

V gene TRBV7-6 combines with J gene TRBJ2-1; the match to TRBD2 covers 7 bases. V lost 5 bases to trimming and J lost 4 bases; unmatched junction nucleotides: 8. The CDR3 covers 15 residues. Germline CDR1 is SGHVS and CDR2 is FNYEAQ. The CDR3 protein is CASSPLADSYNEQFF. In DNA, the CDR3 is TGTGCCAGCAGCCCTCTAGCGGACTCATACAATGAGCAGTTCTTC.

The rearrangement links TRBV4-3 to TRBJ2-5, with D possibly TRBD2 on 5 matching bases. CDR1 and CDR2 from the germline V gene are LGHNA and YSLEER. The CDR3 is 13 amino acids. Trimming removed 4 bases from V and 4 bases from J, with 10 bases in between. This chain's CDR3 is CASSLTEGETQYF. The CDR3 bases are TGCGCCAGCAGCCTCACCGAGGGAGAGACCCAGTACTTC.

Remarks on this clone: One end of the junction varies from germline; a read error may be responsible. The V gene is TRBV7-7, the J gene TRBJ2-7; 10 bases align to TRBD1. This CDR3 spans 14 amino acids. Per the germline V gene, CDR1 is SSHAT and CDR2 is FNYEAQ (reference sequence). The CDR3 coding sequence is TGTGCTAGCAGCCCCGGGACAGGGGACTACGAGCAGTACTTC. Protein: CASSPGTGDYEQYF.

The V and J genes are TRBV4-1 and TRBJ1-3, with 8 bases identical to TRBD1. The germline V gene has CDR1 MGHRA and CDR2 YSYEKL. Unmatched junction bases numbered 8, after V lost 0 bases and J lost 1 base. The CDR3 sequence is 18 residues long. This CDR3 is CASSQDPIDRGSGNTIYF. CDR3 in DNA: TGCGCCAGCAGCCAAGATCCGATAGACAGGGGATCTGGAAACACCATATATTTT.

The CDR3 loop reads CASSLRTSAFSYEQYF. The DNA of the CDR3 is TGTGCCAGCAGCCTCAGGACTAGCGCCTTCTCCTACGAGCAGTACTTC. The chain carries TRBV7-2 and TRBJ2-7; 9 bases are shared with TRBD2. Germline trimming cut 5 bases from V and 0 bases from J; bases unmatched to any gene: 8. The CDR3 extends over 16 amino acids. In germline, CDR1 is SGHTA, CDR2 FQGNSA.

This chain links TRBV7-9 with TRBJ2-1, with a possible D match to TRBD2 (5 bases). The germline V and J ends were trimmed by 3 bases and 7 bases, with 10 bases remaining between them. Germline CDR1 reads SEHNR; CDR2 reads FQNEAQ (reference sequence). The CDR3 runs to 13 residues. In DNA, the CDR3 is TGTGCCAGCAGCTTGATACTAGTAAATGAGCAGTTCTTC. Translated, it gives CASSLILVNEQFF. The variable domain in full, with the rest retrieved from reference TRBV7-9 and TRBJ2-1, is DTGVSQNPRHKITKRGQNVTFRCDPISEHNRLYWYRQTLGQGPEFLTYFQNEAQLEKSRLLSDRFSAERPKGSFSTLEIQRTEQGDSAMYLCASSLILVNEQFFGPGTRLTVL.

The chain couples TRBV4-3 to TRBJ2-3; D might be TRBD1 or TRBD2, each matching 6 bases. CDR3 length: 14 residues. Trimming stripped 5 bases from V and 4 bases from J, with 13 bases between. Germline V gene data show CDR1 as LGHNA and CDR2 as YSLEER. CDR3 DNA sequence: TGCGCCAGCAGCGGAGGGGGAGGCGCAGATACGCAGTATTTT. Its translation is CASSGGGGADTQYF.

This chain connects TRBV5-8 to TRBJ2-1; D possibly corresponds to TRBD1 (7 bases). V was clipped by 3 bases and J by 8 bases, with 18 bases between them. There are 15 residues in the CDR3. Germline V gene data show CDR1 as SGHTS and CDR2 as YDEGEE. The CDR3 sequence: CASSSGGTLRDEQFF. The CDR3 DNA follows: TGTGCCAGCAGCTCAGGGGGGACTTTACGAGATGAGCAGTTCTTC.

The gene calls are TRBV7-6 and TRBJ2-7; no clear D. The CDR3 contains 15 residues. Germline V gene sequence: CDR1 SGHVS, CDR2 FNYEAQ. V lost 0 bases and J 2 bases, leaving 11 bases between the germline ends. The CDR3 sequence is CASSLAPGVTYEQYF. In DNA, the CDR3 is TGTGCCAGCAGCTTAGCGCCCGGCGTGACCTACGAGCAGTACTTC.

This clone is a singleton in its sample. V gene TRBV29-1 combines with J gene TRBJ2-7, with 8 bases fitting TRBD1. The CDR3 length is 13 residues. V was pared by 4 bases and J by 0 bases, with 2 bases of the junction left unmatched. Per germline, CDR1 SQVTM and CDR2 ANQGSEA. The DNA of the CDR3 is TGCAGCGTTGTACAGGGGGTCTCCTACGAGCAGTACTTC. Its protein is CSVVQGVSYEQYF.